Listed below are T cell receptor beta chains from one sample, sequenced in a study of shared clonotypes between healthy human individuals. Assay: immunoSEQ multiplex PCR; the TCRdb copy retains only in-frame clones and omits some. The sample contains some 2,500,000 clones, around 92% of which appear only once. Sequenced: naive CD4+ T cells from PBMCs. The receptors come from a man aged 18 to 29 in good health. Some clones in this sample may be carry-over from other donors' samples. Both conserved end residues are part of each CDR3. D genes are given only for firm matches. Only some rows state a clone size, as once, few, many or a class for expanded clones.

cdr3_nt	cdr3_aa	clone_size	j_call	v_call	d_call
TGTGCCTGTGGGGGGGCGGTACCCTCTGAAGCTTTCTTT	CACGGAVPSEAFF	few	TRBJ1-1	TRBV10-3	-
TGTGCCAGCAGTCAATATGGCTACACCTTC	CASSQYGYTF	-	TRBJ1-2	TRBV6-1	-
TGTGCCAGCAAGTGGGACTTGAACGCCGGGGAGCTGTTTTTT	CASKWDLNAGELFF	few	TRBJ2-2	TRBV2	-
TGTGCCAGCTCACTTGGACTAGCGGGAGGTCCCGAGCAGTACTTC	CASSLGLAGGPEQYF	-	TRBJ2-7	TRBV18	TRBD2
TGTGCCAGCAGTTTGGCGACCCGGGGGGAGCAGTTCTTC	CASSLATRGEQFF	-	TRBJ2-1	TRBV27	-
TGTGCCAGCAGGGAATTGACTCGCCGCTCCTACAATGAGCAGTTCTTC	CASRELTRRSYNEQFF	once	TRBJ2-1	TRBV2	-
TGTGCCAGCAGCTTTTCGACGGGACACCCGGGAGATACGCAGTATTTT	CASSFSTGHPGDTQYF	-	TRBJ2-3	TRBV11-3	-
TGCGCCAGCAGCTCGGGCCCGGCGGGAGGAGGGCAAGAGACCCAGTACTTC	CASSSGPAGGGQETQYF	-	TRBJ2-5	TRBV5-1	TRBD2
TGCGCCAGCAGCTTGTCAGGGCTTAATGAAAAACTGTTTTTT	CASSLSGLNEKLFF	-	TRBJ1-4	TRBV5-1	-
TGTGCCAGCAGCTCACCGGGAAGCCCACTCGAGCAGTACTTC	CASSSPGSPLEQYF	-	TRBJ2-7	TRBV5-4	-
TGTGCCAGCAGCTTAGGACGGTTCTATGGCTACACCTTC	CASSLGRFYGYTF	once	TRBJ1-2	TRBV28	-
TGTGCCAGCAGCTTAGAGACTAGCGAGGCGCAGTTCTTC	CASSLETSEAQFF	-	TRBJ2-1	TRBV7-2	TRBD2
TGTGCCAGCACCACCTACGGGAGCCGTCCCACAGATACGCAGTATTTT	CASTTYGSRPTDTQYF	-	TRBJ2-3	TRBV2	-
TGCGCCAGCAGCTTGACTCTGGGGACTGAAGAGACCCAGTACTTC	CASSLTLGTEETQYF	once	TRBJ2-5	TRBV5-1	-
TGTGCCAGCAGCCCTTTGGCGCGCGGCTACACCTTC	CASSPLARGYTF	-	TRBJ1-2	TRBV28	-
TGTGCCAGCAGCGCGGCCTCCCAAGAGACCCAGTACTTC	CASSAASQETQYF	-	TRBJ2-5	TRBV5-4	-
TGTGCCAGCTCACCACGGACGGACAGAACCTACGAGCAGTACTTC	CASSPRTDRTYEQYF	-	TRBJ2-7	TRBV18	-
TGTGCCAGCAGTTTCTCGAGCGGGAGGCTAGACAATGAGCAGTTCTTC	CASSFSSGRLDNEQFF	-	TRBJ2-1	TRBV28	TRBD2
TGCAGCGTTCGTACGTTCAGGGACGGGCCCTACGAGCAGTACTTC	CSVRTFRDGPYEQYF	-	TRBJ2-7	TRBV29-1	-
TGCGCCAGCAGCTTGGGAGTATTCTACGAGCAGTACTTC	CASSLGVFYEQYF	-	TRBJ2-7	TRBV5-1	-
TGTGCCTGGAACTGGGACAGCGTGATTCGGAACACTGAAGCTTTCTTT	CAWNWDSVIRNTEAFF	-	TRBJ1-1	TRBV30	TRBD1
TGTGCCAGCAGCTTGTATTCGGAAGCCCTTAACGGCGGGGAGCTGTTTTTT	CASSLYSEALNGGELFF	-	TRBJ2-2	TRBV5-4	-
TGTGCCAGCAGTTCTAGAACAGCAGCCTATGGCTACACCTTC	CASSSRTAAYGYTF	-	TRBJ1-2	TRBV6-5	-
TGTGCCAGCAGCGTAGCTTGGGCTAGCGGATACAATGAGCAGTTCTTC	CASSVAWASGYNEQFF	-	TRBJ2-1	TRBV9	TRBD2
TGTGCCACCAGCAGATCAGGTCCGATCGATGAGCAGTTCTTC	CATSRSGPIDEQFF	-	TRBJ2-1	TRBV15	-
TGTGCCAGCACCACCCCGGGCCTAAACTACGAGCAGTACTTC	CASTTPGLNYEQYF	-	TRBJ2-7	TRBV28	-
TGTGCCAGCACAGAACAACAGGGGGTTCGGACTGAAGCTTTCTTT	CASTEQQGVRTEAFF	-	TRBJ1-1	TRBV6-1	TRBD1
TGTGCCAGCAGTTTATATCGGGAAGGAGCTTTCTTT	CASSLYREGAFF	-	TRBJ1-1	TRBV28	-
TGTGCCAGCAGTGCCGGACTGCTGAACACTGAAGCTTTCTTT	CASSAGLLNTEAFF	-	TRBJ1-1	TRBV6-1	-
TGTGCCAGCAGCATGACAGGGGGCGCTTATAGCTATGGCTACACCTTC	CASSMTGGAYSYGYTF	-	TRBJ1-2	TRBV7-2	TRBD1
TGTGCCAGCAGCCCCGGACTAGCGGGAGTGTATGAGCAGTTCTTC	CASSPGLAGVYEQFF	-	TRBJ2-1	TRBV11-1	TRBD2
TGTGCCAGCAGCTCGTCGGGGGAGACCCAGTACTTC	CASSSSGETQYF	once	TRBJ2-5	TRBV7-3	-
TGTGCCAGCAGCTGGGGACAGGGAGGCTATGGCTACACCTTC	CASSWGQGGYGYTF	once	TRBJ1-2	TRBV5-8	TRBD1
TGTGCCAGCAGCTCCTTCGGACAGCACTACGAGCAGTACTTC	CASSSFGQHYEQYF	-	TRBJ2-7	TRBV6-6	-
TGTGCCAGCAGCGCCGGACAGGGAGAGACCCAGTACTTC	CASSAGQGETQYF	-	TRBJ2-5	TRBV9	TRBD1
TGTGCCAGCTCACCCCCCTTGATGGATACGCAGTATTTT	CASSPPLMDTQYF	-	TRBJ2-3	TRBV18	-
TGCGCCAGCAGCTTGGGATCCAGGGGAAGACCCGAGCTGTTTTTT	CASSLGSRGRPELFF	-	TRBJ2-2	TRBV5-1	-
TGTGCCAGCAGTGGGAGCAGGGGGTCAAATCAGCCCCAGCATTTT	CASSGSRGSNQPQHF	few	TRBJ1-5	TRBV2	TRBD1
TGTGCCAGCAGACAAATGACAGGGGCCTATGGCTACACCTTC	CASRQMTGAYGYTF	-	TRBJ1-2	TRBV5-4	TRBD1
TGTGCCAGCAGCGTGACAGGGGGCGTAGATACGCAGTATTTT	CASSVTGGVDTQYF	-	TRBJ2-3	TRBV9	TRBD1